These 9 T cell receptor beta chains were sequenced from one sample in a study of blood T cell repertoires in COVID-19. Clones were read by immunoSEQ multiplex PCR, and TCRdb kept only the in-frame ones, dropping some. Here the sample spans around 200,000 clones, more than 75% being singletons. The sequencing sample was made of peripheral blood. The origin of the receptors is a man aged 60-69 years who had recovered from COVID-19.

The chain carries TRBV10-3 and TRBJ1-3, with D unclear. The CDR3 contains 12 residues. CDR1 is ENHRY, CDR2 SYGVKD, per germline. The ends were cut back, 8 bases at V and 7 bases at J, with 12 bases in the middle. CDR3 nucleotide sequence: TGTGCCATCTTGGGCCAGGCCAACACCATATATTTT. Translation gives CAILGQANTIYF.

This clone was seen a single time. V is TRBV3-1 (or the pseudogene TRBV3-2) and J is TRBJ2-3; D may be TRBD2 (5 bases). Trimming shortened V by 1 base and J by 7 bases, and 9 bases separated the two germline ends. Germline CDR1 reads LGHDT; CDR2 reads YNNKEL (reference sequence). CDR3 length: 13 amino acids. The CDR3 DNA reads TGTGCCAGCAGCCAAGGGACTCAATATACGCAGTATTTT. This gives the protein CASSQGTQYTQYF.

The chain employs TRBV5-1 and TRBJ1-6; D is unclear. Trimming removed 8 bases at V and 1 base at J, with 10 bases between. The CDR3 length is 14 residues. Germline V gene sequence: CDR1 SGHRS, CDR2 YFSETQ. The CDR3 DNA sequence: TGCGCCAGTCTCAATCGGTCCTATAATTCACCCCTCCACTTT. Translated, it gives CASLNRSYNSPLHF.

The chain links TRBV7-2 to TRBJ2-5, with TRBD2 matching 8 bases. Trimming removed 4 bases from V and 2 bases from J; junction bases left unmatched: 12. Looked up from germline, CDR1 is SGHTA and CDR2 is FQGNSA. The CDR3 is 17 residues long. This CDR3 is CASSSQSGRGVQETQYF. The CDR3, as DNA: TGTGCCAGCAGCTCACAATCGGGGCGGGGGGTGCAAGAGACCCAGTACTTC.

Remarks on this clone: The identical CDR3 is also encoded by other nucleotide sequences in the sample. Written as DNA, the CDR3 is TGTGCCAGCAGTTTGGTACAAAACACTGAAGCTTTCTTT. Translated: CASSLVQNTEAFF. The chain joins TRBV28 to TRBJ1-1; D gene uncertain. V lost 3 bases and J lost 2, with 7 bases in between. The germline gives CDR1 MDHEN, CDR2 SYDVKM. The CDR3 covers 13 residues.

The chain joins TRBV5-1 to TRBJ2-7; 11 nucleotides line up with TRBD2. Germline CDR1 reads SGHRS; CDR2 reads YFSETQ. V gave up 4 bases and J gave up 7 bases; unmatched junction bases: 7. This CDR3 is built from 14 residues. The CDR3 DNA is TGCGCCAGCAGCACCGGACTAGCGGGTCGAGAGCAGTACTTC. This encodes CASSTGLAGREQYF.

The rearrangement uses TRBV18 and TRBJ1-3, with 7 positions matching TRBD1. Germline V lookup: CDR1 KGHSH, CDR2 LQKENI. This CDR3 has 15 residues. J was trimmed by 0 bases and V by 5 bases; bases with no gene match: 4. The CDR3 bases are TGTGCCAGCTCAGAACAGGGGAGCTCTGGAAACACCATATATTTT. Translated, it gives CASSEQGSSGNTIYF.

CDR3 coding DNA: TGTGCCAGCAGACCTGTAGTGTTCAATGGCTACACCTTC. Translation gives CASRPVVFNGYTF. The chain carries TRBV6-2 or TRBV6-3 and TRBJ1-2; D ambiguous. Trimming took 6 bases from V and 6 from J, leaving 14 bases between them. The CDR3 is 13 amino acids. Germline-derived CDR1 and CDR2 are MNHEY and SVGEGT.

The sample holds a few counts of this clone. CDR3 protein: CASSPGQGNSPLHF. The CDR3 DNA is TGTGCCAGCAGTCCGGGACAGGGAAATTCACCCCTCCACTTT. This chain joins TRBV6-2 or TRBV6-3 and TRBJ1-6; the match to TRBD1 covers 9 bases. CDR1 and CDR2 from the germline V gene are MNHEY and SVGEGT. This CDR3 spans 14 amino acids. The J segment lost 7 bases and the V segment lost 5 bases, leaving 3 bases of the junction unmatched.